The clone carrying this TCR beta chain appeared a few times. What it recognizes is unknown. The data were taken from a study of T cells after yellow fever vaccination. Across the whole study: It was SMART-Seq v4 Ultra Low Input that prepared the fractions with low cell numbers. Study observations and caveats: Detected again after the booster were most primary-vaccination clones, at 95% to 96% CD4 and 88% CD8. Few clonotypes appeared in both CD4 and CD8 compartments.

The germline gives CDR1 SQVTM, CDR2 ANQGSEA. With V trimmed by 4 bases and J by 7 bases, 4 bases remained unmatched. There are 14 residues in the CDR3. TCRdb re-derived calls from the 5' RACE reads in MiXCR, one entry per CDR3 protein. The table lists 300,000 to 450,000 distinct CDR3 sequences, roughly 7.5% of them singletons. This receptor was obtained from a man in his late teens or twenties who received the YFV17D yellow fever vaccine. Sequenced material: PBMCs, taken approximately 47 days after the first yellow fever vaccination. The gene calls are TRBV29-1 and TRBJ2-1; 13 bases line up with TRBD2. The CDR3 DNA is TGCAGCGTTGGGGGGACTAGCGGGGCAAATGAGCAGTTCTTC. It specifies CSVGGTSGANEQFF.